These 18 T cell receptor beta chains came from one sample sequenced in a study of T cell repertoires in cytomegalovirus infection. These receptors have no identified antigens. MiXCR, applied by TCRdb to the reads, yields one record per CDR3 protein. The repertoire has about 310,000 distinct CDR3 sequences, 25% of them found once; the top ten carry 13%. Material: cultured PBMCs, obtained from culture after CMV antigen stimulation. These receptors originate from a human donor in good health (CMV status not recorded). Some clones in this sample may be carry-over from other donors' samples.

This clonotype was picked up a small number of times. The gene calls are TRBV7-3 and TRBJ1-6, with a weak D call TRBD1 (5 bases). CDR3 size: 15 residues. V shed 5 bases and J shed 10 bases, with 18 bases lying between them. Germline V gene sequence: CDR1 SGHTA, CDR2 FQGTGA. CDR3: CASSPGGGSRSPLHF. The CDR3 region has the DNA TGTGCCAGCAGCCCCGGGGGGGGTTCGAGGTCACCCCTCCACTTT.

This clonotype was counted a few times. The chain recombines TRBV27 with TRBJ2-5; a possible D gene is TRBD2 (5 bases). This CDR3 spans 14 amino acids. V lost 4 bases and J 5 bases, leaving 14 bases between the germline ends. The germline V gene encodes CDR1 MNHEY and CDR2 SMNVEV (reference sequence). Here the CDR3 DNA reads TGTGCCAGCAGTTCGCCCAGCGGTGGGGAGACCCAGTACTTC. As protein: CASSSPSGGETQYF.

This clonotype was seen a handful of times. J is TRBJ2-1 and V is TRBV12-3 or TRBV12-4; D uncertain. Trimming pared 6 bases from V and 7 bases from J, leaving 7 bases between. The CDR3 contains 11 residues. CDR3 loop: CASRVNNEQFF. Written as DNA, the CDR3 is TGTGCCAGCAGGGTCAATAATGAGCAGTTCTTC.

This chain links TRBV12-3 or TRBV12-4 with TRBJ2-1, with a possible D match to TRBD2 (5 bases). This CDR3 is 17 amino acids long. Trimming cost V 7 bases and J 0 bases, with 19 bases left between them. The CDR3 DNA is TGTGCCAGCAACCCCCACTTAGCGCCTAGCTCCTACAATGAGCAGTTCTTC. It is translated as CASNPHLAPSSYNEQFF.

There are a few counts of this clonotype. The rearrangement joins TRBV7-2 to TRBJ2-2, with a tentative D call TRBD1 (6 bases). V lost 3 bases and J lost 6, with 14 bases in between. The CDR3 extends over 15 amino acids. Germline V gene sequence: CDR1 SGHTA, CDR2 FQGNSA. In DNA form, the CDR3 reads TGTGCCAGCAGCTTTCAGGGGACGACTGCCGGGGAGCTGTTTTTT. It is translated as CASSFQGTTAGELFF.

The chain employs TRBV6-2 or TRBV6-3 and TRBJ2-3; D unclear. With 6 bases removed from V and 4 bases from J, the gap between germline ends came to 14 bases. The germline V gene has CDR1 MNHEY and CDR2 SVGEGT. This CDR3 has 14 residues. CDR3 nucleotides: TGTGCCAGCAGCAAAATACAGAGTTCAGATACGCAGTATTTT. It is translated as CASSKIQSSDTQYF.

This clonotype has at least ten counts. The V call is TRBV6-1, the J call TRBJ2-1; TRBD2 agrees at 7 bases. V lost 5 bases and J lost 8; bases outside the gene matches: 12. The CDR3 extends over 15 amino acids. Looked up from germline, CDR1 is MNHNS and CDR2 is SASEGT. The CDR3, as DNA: TGTGCCAGCAGTACGACGATGGGGGGAGGGGATGAGCAGTTCTTC. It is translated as CASSTTMGGGDEQFF.

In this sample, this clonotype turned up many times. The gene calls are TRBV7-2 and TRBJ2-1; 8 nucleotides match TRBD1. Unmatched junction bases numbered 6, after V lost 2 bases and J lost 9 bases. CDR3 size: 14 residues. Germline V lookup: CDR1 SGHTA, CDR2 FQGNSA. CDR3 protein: CASSLQGASGEQFF. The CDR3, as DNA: TGTGCCAGCAGCTTACAGGGGGCATCGGGTGAGCAGTTCTTC.

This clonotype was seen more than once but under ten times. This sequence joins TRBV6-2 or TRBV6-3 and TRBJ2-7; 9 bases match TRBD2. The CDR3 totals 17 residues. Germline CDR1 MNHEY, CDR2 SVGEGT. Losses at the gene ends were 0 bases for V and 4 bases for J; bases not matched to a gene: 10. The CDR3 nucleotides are TGTGCCAGCAGTTACTCCAGGAGTAGCGGGAGTGCGTACGAGCAGTACGTC. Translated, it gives CASSYSRSSGSAYEQYV.

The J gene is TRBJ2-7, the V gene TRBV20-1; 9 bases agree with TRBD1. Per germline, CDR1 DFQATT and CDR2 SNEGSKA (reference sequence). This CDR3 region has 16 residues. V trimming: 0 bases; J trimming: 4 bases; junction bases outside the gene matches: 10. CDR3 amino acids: CSAREWNRGRSYEQYF. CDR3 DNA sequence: TGCAGTGCTAGAGAGTGGAACAGGGGGCGCTCGTACGAGCAGTACTTC.

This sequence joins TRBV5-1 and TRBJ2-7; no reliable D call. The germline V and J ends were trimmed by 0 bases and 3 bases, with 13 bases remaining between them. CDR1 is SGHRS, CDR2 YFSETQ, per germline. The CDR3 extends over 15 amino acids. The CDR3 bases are TGCGCCAGCAGCTTGGCCTTGGGATCCCACTACGAGCAGTACGTC. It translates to CASSLALGSHYEQYV.

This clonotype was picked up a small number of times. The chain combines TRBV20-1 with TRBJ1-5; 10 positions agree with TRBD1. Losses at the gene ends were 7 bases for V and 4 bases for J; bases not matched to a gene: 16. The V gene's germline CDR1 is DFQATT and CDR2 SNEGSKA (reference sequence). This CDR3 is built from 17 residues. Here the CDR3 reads CSVGRRDRGLRNQPQHF. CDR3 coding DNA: TGCAGTGTTGGGCGTAGGGACAGGGGACTTCGGAATCAGCCCCAGCATTTT.

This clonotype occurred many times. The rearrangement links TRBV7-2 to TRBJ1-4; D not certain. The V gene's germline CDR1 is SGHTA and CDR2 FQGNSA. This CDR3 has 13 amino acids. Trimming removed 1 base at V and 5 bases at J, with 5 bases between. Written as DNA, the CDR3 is TGTGCCAGCAGCTTAGTGGAGAATGAAAAACTGTTTTTT. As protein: CASSLVENEKLFF. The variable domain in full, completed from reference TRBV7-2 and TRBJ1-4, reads GAGVSQSPSNKVTEKGKDVELRCDPISGHTALYWYRQSLGQGLEFLIYFQGNSAPDKSGLPSDRFSAERTGGSVSTLTIQRTQQEDSAVYLCASSLVENEKLFFGSGTQLSVL.

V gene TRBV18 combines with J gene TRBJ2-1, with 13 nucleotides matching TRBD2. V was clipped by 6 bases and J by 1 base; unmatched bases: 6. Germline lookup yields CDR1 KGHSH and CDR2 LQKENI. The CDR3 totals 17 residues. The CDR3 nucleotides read TGTGCCAGCTCCCCGGGACTAGCGGGAATTTCCTACAATGAGCAGTTCTTC. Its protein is CASSPGLAGISYNEQFF.

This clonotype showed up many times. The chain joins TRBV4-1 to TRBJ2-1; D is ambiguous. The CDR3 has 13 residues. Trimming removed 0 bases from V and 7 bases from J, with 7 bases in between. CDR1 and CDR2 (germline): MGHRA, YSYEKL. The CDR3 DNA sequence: TGCGCCAGCAGCCAAGATGCGAATAATGAGCAGTTCTTC. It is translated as CASSQDANNEQFF.

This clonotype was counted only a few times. CDR3 in amino acids: CASSLMVAPAGEQFF. The CDR3 nucleotides are TGTGCCAGCAGCTTAATGGTAGCGCCGGCGGGTGAGCAGTTCTTC. The chain links TRBV7-3 to TRBJ2-1; tentative D call: TRBD2 (5 bases). CDR3 size: 15 residues. CDR1 is SGHTA, CDR2 FQGTGA, per germline. The V and J ends lost 1 base and 9 bases respectively, with 16 bases between them.

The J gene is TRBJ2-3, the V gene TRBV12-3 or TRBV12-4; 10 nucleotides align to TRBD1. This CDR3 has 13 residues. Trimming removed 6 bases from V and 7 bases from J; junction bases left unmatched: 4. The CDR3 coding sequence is TGTGCCAGCAGGACAGGGGGCTCTAATACGCAGTATTTT. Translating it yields CASRTGGSNTQYF.

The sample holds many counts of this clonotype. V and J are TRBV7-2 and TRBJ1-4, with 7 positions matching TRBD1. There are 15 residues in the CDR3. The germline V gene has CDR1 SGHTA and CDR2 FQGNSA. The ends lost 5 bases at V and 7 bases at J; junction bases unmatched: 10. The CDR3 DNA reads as TGTGCCAGCAGCGAGAGGACAGGCGGCGGTGAAAAACTGTTTTTT. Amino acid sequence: CASSERTGGGEKLFF.